This T cell receptor beta chain was observed in a study of blood T cell repertoires in COVID-19 (dated by TCRdb to 2019 to 2021). About the investigation overall: Collaborator samples came from the United States, Italy and Spain and covered acute and convalescent phases of COVID-19. Where available, HLA class I and class II types were taken from metadata supplied by the sample provider and were not determined by assay-based typing. The repertoires were made available in a free public database intended to serve as a resource for research on the immune response to SARS-CoV-2. The samples were drawn from two sources: the first 160 participants of the ongoing ImmuneRACE study, and 1,254 subjects contributed by 6 global collaborators. The material from the prospective study consisted of cDNA or gDNA derived from T cells, B-cell-depleted T cells, or PBMCs. Nearly every sample came with metadata listing a de-identified subject ID, COVID-19 status, age in years and sex. Deeply sampled blood TCRbeta repertoires from subjects exposed to, actively infected with, or recovered from COVID-19 were included in the dataset. The paper as a whole reports these results and caveats: Clinical and demographic metadata were provided uncurated, with the amount varying by source and participant.

For this clone: It has no known antigen specificity. No clone much larger than this one lies a single base away; base qualities are absent.

Collaborating institutions collected whole blood in K2EDTA tubes following their own protocols. For TCRbeta analysis, collaborator samples were shipped as frozen whole blood, as isolated PBMCs, or as DNA extracted from either sample type. Germline trimming: 5 bases from V, 6 bases from J; junction bases outside gene matches: 17. The germline V gene sets CDR1 to SGHAT and CDR2 to FQNNGV. The CDR3, cysteine through phenylalanine, is 17 amino acids long. The read is trimmed to its CDR3 DNA, 51 bases read in frame from base 1. TCRbeta CDR3 regions were amplified from genomic DNA by means of the immunoSEQ Assay, a bias-controlled multiplex PCR. Per the authors' processing: Nucleated cell counts per sample were estimated from amplification of reference gene primers within the assay. To quantify the absolute abundance of each unique TCRbeta CDR3 rearrangement, sequence reads were collapsed and filtered. For each sample, productive Simpson clonality was calculated by taking the square root of Simpson's diversity index across productive rearrangements. TCRdb carries this immuneACCESS record with in-frame sequences only. Its versions omit some clonotypes, under half of them owing to an unresolved V gene in the studies checked, with the rest unexplained. V, J and clone size were drawn from that table, and D and trimming were deduced from the DNA. Recorded for this sample are approximately 100,000 clones; about 82% of them occurred a single time. Roughly 25% of the sample goes to the ten largest clones.

This chain joins TRBV11-2 to TRBJ2-7, with 9 central nucleotides matching TRBD1. This sequence originates from a human donor in a cohort sampled during active COVID-19. The specimen sequenced was peripheral blood. The DNA sequence is given as TGTGCCAGCAGCCAAAGTGGGACAGGGATGGGGTTTTCCGAGCAGTACTTC. Its protein product is CASSQSGTGMGFSEQYF.